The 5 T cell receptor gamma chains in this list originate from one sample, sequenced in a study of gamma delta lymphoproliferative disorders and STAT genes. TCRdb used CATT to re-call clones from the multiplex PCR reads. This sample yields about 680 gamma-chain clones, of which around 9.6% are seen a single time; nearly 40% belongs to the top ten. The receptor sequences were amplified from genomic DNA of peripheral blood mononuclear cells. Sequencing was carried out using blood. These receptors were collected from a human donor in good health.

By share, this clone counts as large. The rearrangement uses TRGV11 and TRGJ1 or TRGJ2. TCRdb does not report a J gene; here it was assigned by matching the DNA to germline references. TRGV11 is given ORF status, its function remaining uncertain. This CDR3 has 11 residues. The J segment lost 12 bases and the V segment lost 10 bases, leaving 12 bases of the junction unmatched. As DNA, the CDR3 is TGTGCCTGCTGCCTGGAGTGCGCGAAACTCTTT. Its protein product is CACCLECAKLF.

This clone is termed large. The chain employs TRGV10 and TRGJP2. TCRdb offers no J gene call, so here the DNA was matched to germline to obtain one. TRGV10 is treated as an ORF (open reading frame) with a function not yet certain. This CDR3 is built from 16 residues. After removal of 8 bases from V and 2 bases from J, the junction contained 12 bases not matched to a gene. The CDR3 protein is CAAWVTLVSSDWIKTF. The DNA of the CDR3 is TGTGCTGCGTGGGTAACCCTAGTCAGTAGTGATTGGATCAAGACGTTT.

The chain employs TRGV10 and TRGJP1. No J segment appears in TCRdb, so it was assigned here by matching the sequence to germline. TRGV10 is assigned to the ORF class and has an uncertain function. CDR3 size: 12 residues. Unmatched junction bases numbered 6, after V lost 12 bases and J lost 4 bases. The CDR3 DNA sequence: TGTGCTGCCCGTATCACTGGTTGGTTCAAGATATTT. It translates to CAARITGWFKIF.

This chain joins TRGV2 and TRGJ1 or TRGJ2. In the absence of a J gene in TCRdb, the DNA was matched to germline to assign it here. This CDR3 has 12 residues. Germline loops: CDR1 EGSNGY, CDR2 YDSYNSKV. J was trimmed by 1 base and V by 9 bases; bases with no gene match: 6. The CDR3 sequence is CATRYNYYKKLF. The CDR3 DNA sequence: TGTGCCACCCGCTATAATTATTATAAGAAACTCTTT.

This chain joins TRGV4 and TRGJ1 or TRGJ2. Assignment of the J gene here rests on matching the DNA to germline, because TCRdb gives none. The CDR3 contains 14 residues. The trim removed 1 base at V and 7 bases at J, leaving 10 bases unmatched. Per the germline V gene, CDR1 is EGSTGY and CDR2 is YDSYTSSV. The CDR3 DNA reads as TGTGCCACCTGGGATGGATTAGCAGACTATAAGAAACTCTTT. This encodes CATWDGLADYKKLF.